A single sample is the source of the 2 T cell receptor beta chains below, sequenced in a study of graft-versus-host responses after intestinal transplantation. Some clones are missing from TCRdb's copy, which holds only in-frame ones; the method was immunoSEQ multiplex PCR. In the table there are tens of thousands of clones, approximately 95% of which are singletons. The material was PBMCs, obtained approximately 740 days after a first intestinal transplant, on the day of a second. Receptors were obtained from a human patient who received an intestinal transplant, so some T cells may come from the graft donor.

Comment on this clone: Other nucleotide sequences in the sample specify the same CDR3. CDR3 residues: CASSLGGSSYNEQFF. The CDR3 DNA is TGCGCCAGCAGCTTGGGCGGGAGCTCCTACAATGAGCAGTTCTTC. This chain uses TRBV5-1 with TRBJ2-1; the match to TRBD2 covers 7 bases. The V segment lost 0 bases and the J segment 0 bases; nucleotides outside the gene matches: 0. From germline, CDR1 is SGHRS and CDR2 YFSETQ. CDR3 length: 15 amino acids. The whole variable domain, filled in from reference TRBV5-1 and TRBJ2-1, reads KAGVTQTPRYLIKTRGQQVTLSCSPISGHRSVSWYQQTPGQGLQFLFEYFSETQRNKGNFPGRFSGRQFSNSRSEMNVSTLELGDSALYLCASSLGGSSYNEQFFGPGTRLTVL.

The chain has TRBV21-1 and TRBJ2-1; TRBD2 was called by the table and not checked on the DNA. TRBV21-1 constitutes a pseudogene. The CDR3 is made up of 23 amino acids. The DNA for the CDR3 is TGTGCCAGCAGCACCGGCTCCCCGAAACCCGAGACTAGAAATGTTATATCCTACAATGAGCAGTTCTTC. Translating it yields CASSTGSPKPETRNVISYNEQFF.